These 27 T cell receptor beta chains came from one sample sequenced in a study of T-cell memory formation after mild COVID-19. TCRdb fed the 5' RACE reads into MiXCR, producing one record per CDR3 protein. The sample has hundreds of thousands of distinct CDR3 sequences; roughly 18% are singletons. The sequenced material came from PBMCs or a T cell subset sorted from them (not recorded which). The origin of the receptors is an adult woman who had mild COVID-19 (a few samples of this study predate the infection). Cell type and time point are not known.

There are many counts of this clonotype. V and J are TRBV24-1 and TRBJ1-2; D might be TRBD1 (6 bases). The V gene's germline CDR1 is KGHDR and CDR2 SFDVKD. V was shortened by 4 bases and J by 4 bases, with 12 bases between the two germline ends. This CDR3 has 14 amino acids. DNA for the CDR3: TGTGCCACCAGTGAGGGACACGGATCCTATGGCTACACCTTC. It specifies CATSEGHGSYGYTF.

The chain links TRBV6-2 or TRBV6-3 to TRBJ2-7, with unresolved D. The CDR3 is 11 amino acids. Germline V gives CDR1 MNHEY, CDR2 SVGEGT. The V end lost 4 bases, the J end lost 5 bases, and 6 bases lay between the germline ends. CDR3 region: CASSSSNEQYF. The CDR3 region has the DNA TGTGCCAGCAGTTCCTCTAACGAGCAGTACTTC.

The chain has TRBV3-1 and TRBJ2-2; 7 nucleotides align to TRBD1. Germline V CDR1 and CDR2: LGHDT, YNNKEL (reference sequence). The length of the CDR3 is 18 residues. Trimming cost V 1 base and J 0 bases; bases outside gene matches: 8. The CDR3 spells CASSQVSWGQPNTGELFF. CDR3 bases: TGTGCCAGCAGCCAAGTAAGCTGGGGACAGCCGAACACCGGGGAGCTGTTTTTT.

This clonotype was seen ten or more times. The chain uses TRBV20-1 and TRBJ2-1; 8 bases align to TRBD2. V shed 1 base, J shed 7 bases, and the junction held 18 bases outside the gene matches. Germline CDR1 reads DFQATT; CDR2 reads SNEGSKA (reference sequence). The CDR3 spans 18 residues. The CDR3 DNA sequence: TGCAGTGCTAGAGCATCCCTCGTTCCTGGCGGGGGGCCTAATGAGCAGTTCTTC. Encoded protein: CSARASLVPGGGPNEQFF.

This clonotype was counted between two and nine times. The chain has TRBV6-2 or TRBV6-3 and TRBJ2-3, with 13 bases matching TRBD2. The trim removed 6 bases at V and 8 bases at J, leaving 11 bases unmatched. This CDR3 is 16 amino acids long. Per germline, CDR1 MNHEY and CDR2 SVGEGT. The CDR3 coding sequence is TGTGCCAGCAGCCCCAGGACTAGCGGGAGCCTGAGTACGCAGTATTTT. Translation: CASSPRTSGSLSTQYF.

This clonotype was recorded a few times. V usage is TRBV6-5 and J usage is TRBJ2-1; 7 bases fit TRBD2. Trimming removed 2 bases from V and 7 bases from J; junction bases left unmatched: 5. Germline V gene sequence: CDR1 MNHEY, CDR2 SVGAGI. The CDR3 covers 14 residues. CDR3 DNA sequence: TGTGCCAGCAGTTACACAATGGGGGGGAATGAGCAGTTCTTC. Protein: CASSYTMGGNEQFF.

The chain has TRBV20-1 and TRBJ1-4; 8 bases match TRBD1. The germline V gene has CDR1 DFQATT and CDR2 SNEGSKA (reference sequence). This CDR3 is 15 amino acids long. V was pared by 0 bases and J by 10 bases, with 10 bases of the junction left unmatched. CDR3 residues: CSARDVEQGGGKLFF. In nucleotides, the CDR3 is TGCAGTGCTAGAGATGTCGAACAGGGGGGAGGAAAACTGTTTTTT.

This clonotype was observed a handful of times. The chain carries TRBV29-1 and TRBJ2-1; 7 nucleotides match TRBD2. After removal of 4 bases from V and 4 bases from J, the junction contained 1 base not matched to a gene. Germline V lookup: CDR1 SQVTM, CDR2 ANQGSEA. The CDR3 consists of 12 residues. This chain's CDR3 is CSVGGGYNEQFF. CDR3 nucleotide sequence: TGCAGCGTTGGGGGGGGGTACAATGAGCAGTTCTTC.

V usage is TRBV14 and J usage is TRBJ1-2; the match to TRBD1 covers 10 bases. CDR1 and CDR2 from the germline V gene are SGHDN and FVKESK. The CDR3 runs 19 residues. V lost 0 bases to trimming and J lost 4 bases; unmatched junction nucleotides: 14. CDR3 bases: TGTGCCAGCAGCCAAGAGCCGCGGATTCGGGACAGGGGAGGCTATGGCTACACCTTC. It is translated as CASSQEPRIRDRGGYGYTF.

The chain joins TRBV12-3 or TRBV12-4 to TRBJ1-2; no firm D call. The V and J ends lost 3 bases and 2 bases respectively, with 10 bases between them. The CDR3 length is 14 residues. The CDR3 here is CASSLERLNYGYTF. The CDR3 DNA is TGTGCCAGCAGTTTGGAAAGGCTCAACTATGGCTACACCTTC.

This clonotype was seen a few times. This rearrangement joins TRBV6-4 to TRBJ2-2; D gene unclear. The CDR3 extends over 13 amino acids. Germline CDR1 reads MRHNA; CDR2 reads SNTAGT. V was pared by 2 bases and J by 3 bases, with 4 bases between. As DNA, the CDR3 is TGTGCCAGCAGTGACCCTTACACCGGGGAGCTGTTTTTT. This sequence encodes CASSDPYTGELFF.

The chain links TRBV12-3 or TRBV12-4 to TRBJ1-4; no reliable D call. The CDR3 runs to 16 residues. The germline V and J ends were trimmed by 2 bases and 0 bases, with 10 bases remaining between them. CDR3 in amino acids: CASSLIGWSTNEKLFF. The CDR3 nucleotides read TGTGCCAGCAGTTTAATCGGGTGGTCAACTAATGAAAAACTGTTTTTT.

The chain carries TRBV7-3 and TRBJ2-1; 8 bases are shared with TRBD2. This CDR3 region has 15 residues. From germline, CDR1 is SGHTA and CDR2 FQGTGA. Trimming cost V 0 bases and J 12 bases; bases outside gene matches: 10. In nucleotides, the CDR3 is TGTGCCAGCAGCTTAACGCCAGATAGCGGGAATTGGCAGTTCTTC. This sequence encodes CASSLTPDSGNWQFF.

This clonotype was picked up a small number of times. The rearrangement links TRBV14 to TRBJ2-1, with 7 bases aligning to TRBD2. The germline gives CDR1 SGHDN, CDR2 FVKESK. The CDR3 has 17 residues. V was clipped by 3 bases and J by 4 bases; unmatched bases: 12. The CDR3 coding sequence is TGTGCCAGCAGCCAGGAGAGACTAGCAGCGTGGTACAATGAGCAGTTCTTC. It yields the protein CASSQERLAAWYNEQFF.

This clonotype was detected a few times. The rearrangement joins TRBV29-1 to TRBJ2-1; D is ambiguous. This CDR3 contains 10 residues. The V gene's germline CDR1 is SQVTM and CDR2 ANQGSEA. Trimming cost V 5 bases and J 6 bases, with 5 bases left between them. The CDR3: CSVSTNEQFF. CDR3 in DNA: TGCAGCGTTTCTACCAATGAGCAGTTCTTC.

This clonotype was seen a few times. The chain has TRBV7-9 and TRBJ1-1; possible D gene TRBD1, 5 bases. V gave up 3 bases and J gave up 4 bases, with 12 bases separating them. The CDR3 totals 14 residues. Germline-derived CDR1 and CDR2 are SEHNR and FQNEAQ (reference sequence). The CDR3 DNA reads as TGTGCCAGCAGCTTGTGGATTGACAGCACTGAAGCTTTCTTT. This encodes CASSLWIDSTEAFF. Full variable domain (rest looked up from reference TRBV7-9 and TRBJ1-1): DTGVSQNPRHKITKRGQNVTFRCDPISEHNRLYWYRQTLGQGPEFLTYFQNEAQLEKSRLLSDRFSAERPKGSFSTLEIQRTEQGDSAMYLCASSLWIDSTEAFFGQGTRLTVV.

This clonotype has only a few counts. This sequence joins TRBV27 and TRBJ2-2, with TRBD1 matching 8 bases. V lost 8 bases to trimming and J lost 0 bases; unmatched junction nucleotides: 11. CDR1 is MNHEY, CDR2 SMNVEV, per germline (reference sequence). The CDR3 runs to 17 residues. Here the CDR3 reads CASLITWDRSNTGELFF. In DNA form, the CDR3 reads TGTGCCAGCCTAATTACCTGGGACAGGTCGAACACCGGGGAGCTGTTTTTT.

This sequence joins TRBV5-1 and TRBJ2-7; tentatively, D is TRBD1 (6 bases). V lost 1 base, J lost 0 bases, and 14 bases lay in between. Germline V gene lookup returns CDR1 SGHRS and CDR2 YFSETQ. This CDR3 region has 16 residues. The chain's CDR3 is CASSLSPGHNSYEQYF. The CDR3, as DNA: TGCGCCAGCAGCTTGTCACCGGGACACAACTCCTACGAGCAGTACTTC.

The chain links TRBV14 to TRBJ2-1, with D hard to call. The CDR3 consists of 14 residues. In germline, CDR1 is SGHDN, CDR2 FVKESK. Deletions cut 1 base from V and 9 bases from J, with 13 bases between. The DNA for the CDR3 is TGTGCCAGCAGCCAAGCCCTCGTAAGTCGTGAGCAGTTCTTC. The encoded protein is CASSQALVSREQFF.

This clonotype was detected only a few times. J is TRBJ2-3 and V is TRBV6-2 or TRBV6-3; the match to TRBD2 covers 7 bases. The CDR3 spans 16 residues. CDR1 is MNHEY and CDR2 is SVGEGT in the germline V gene. The ends lost 4 bases at V and 6 bases at J; junction bases unmatched: 13. The CDR3 region has the DNA TGTGCCAGCAGTTTTGTAGGCGGGAGCATTATCGATACGCAGTATTTT. As protein: CASSFVGGSIIDTQYF.

This clonotype showed up just a few times. The chain is built from TRBV6-4 and TRBJ2-1; 7 bases fit TRBD2. J gave up 5 bases and V 4 bases, and 17 bases lay outside the gene matches. This CDR3 is 18 amino acids long. Germline CDR1 MRHNA, CDR2 SNTAGT. DNA of the CDR3: TGTGCCAGCAGTGCTACCCCCACGACTAGCCTCGGGGACAATGAGCAGTTCTTC. Protein product: CASSATPTTSLGDNEQFF.

The chain uses TRBV5-1 and TRBJ2-1; possibly TRBD1 for D (5 bases). The CDR3 contains 17 residues. Per germline, CDR1 SGHRS and CDR2 YFSETQ. Trimming removed 6 bases from V and 1 base from J, with 20 bases in between. CDR3 coding DNA: TGCGCCAGCACCCTCCAGGGCGCCGCCGTGTCCTACAATGAGCAGTTCTTC. This translates into CASTLQGAAVSYNEQFF.

This chain links TRBV11-1 with TRBJ1-1; 8 nucleotides align to TRBD1. Germline assignment: CDR1 SGHAT and CDR2 FQDESV (reference sequence). V gave up 8 bases and J gave up 0 bases; unmatched junction bases: 23. CDR3 length equals 20 residues. CDR3 nucleotide sequence: TGTGCCAGCGTGAAAGGCTTCACCCGATGGACAGGGAGGCTGAACACTGAAGCTTTCTTT. It is translated as CASVKGFTRWTGRLNTEAFF. The entire variable domain, with the rest obtained from reference TRBV11-1 and TRBJ1-1, is as follows: EAEVAQSPRYKITEKSQAVAFWCDPISGHATLYWYRQILGQGPELLVQFQDESVVDDSQLPKDRFSAERLKGVDSTLKIQPAELGDSAMYLCASVKGFTRWTGRLNTEAFFGQGTRLTVV.

This chain joins TRBV12-3 or TRBV12-4 and TRBJ2-1, with D hard to call. The CDR3 spans 12 residues. V was trimmed by 3 bases and J by 8 bases, leaving 8 bases between them. The CDR3 region is CASSFRLDEQFF. The CDR3 DNA reads TGTGCCAGCAGTTTTCGGTTAGATGAGCAGTTCTTC.

The chain couples TRBV6-2 or TRBV6-3 to TRBJ2-1, with TRBD1 matching over 8 bases. V shed 0 bases and J 7 bases; nucleotides not matched to a gene: 8. Germline V lookup: CDR1 MNHEY, CDR2 SVGEGT. The CDR3 totals 16 residues. CDR3 region: CASSYSGRGQNNEQFF. CDR3 nucleotide sequence: TGTGCCAGCAGTTACTCCGGCAGGGGGCAGAATAATGAGCAGTTCTTC.

CDR3 sequence: CASSQALLAGDDRYNEQFF. CDR3 in DNA: TGCGCCAGCAGCCAAGCATTGCTAGCGGGAGATGATAGGTACAATGAGCAGTTCTTC. V gene TRBV4-3 combines with J gene TRBJ2-1; TRBD2 matches at 10 bases. This CDR3 has 19 residues. Germline lookup yields CDR1 LGHNA and CDR2 YSLEER. Losses at the gene ends were 1 base for V and 4 bases for J; bases not matched to a gene: 13.

This clonotype has a handful of counts. The chain combines TRBV29-1 with TRBJ2-1; D is perhaps TRBD2 (6 bases). Deletions cut 5 bases from V and 0 bases from J, with 14 bases between. The length of the CDR3 is 15 residues. The germline CDR1 and CDR2 sequences are SQVTM and ANQGSEA. This chain's CDR3 is CSVFLAESSYNEQFF. CDR3 sequence (DNA): TGCAGCGTTTTCTTAGCGGAAAGCTCCTACAATGAGCAGTTCTTC.